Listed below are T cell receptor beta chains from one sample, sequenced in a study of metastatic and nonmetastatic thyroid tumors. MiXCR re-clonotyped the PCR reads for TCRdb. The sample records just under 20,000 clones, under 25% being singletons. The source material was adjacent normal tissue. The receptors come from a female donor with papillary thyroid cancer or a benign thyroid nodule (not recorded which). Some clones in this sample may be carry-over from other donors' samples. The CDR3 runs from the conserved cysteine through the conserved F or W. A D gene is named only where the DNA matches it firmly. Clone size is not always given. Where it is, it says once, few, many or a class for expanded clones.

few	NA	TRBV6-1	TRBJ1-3	CASRQEISSGNTIYF	TGTGCCAGCAGACAGGAGATCAGCTCTGGAAACACCATATATTTT
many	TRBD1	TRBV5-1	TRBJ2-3	CASGERQGVDTQYF	TGCGCCAGCGGAGAAAGACAGGGGGTAGATACGCAGTATTTT
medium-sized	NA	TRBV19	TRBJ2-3	CFFDTQYF	TGTTTTTTTGATACGCAGTATTTT
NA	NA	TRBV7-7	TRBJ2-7	CVSSLADESEQYF	TGTGTTAGCAGCTTGGCGGATGAGAGCGAGCAGTACTTC
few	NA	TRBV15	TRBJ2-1	CATSRDAGAYNEQFF	TGTGCCACCAGCAGAGATGCTGGGGCCTACAATGAGCAGTTCTTC
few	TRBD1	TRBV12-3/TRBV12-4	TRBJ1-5	CASRTGTGAYQPQHF	TGTGCCAGCAGAACAGGGACAGGTGCCTATCAGCCCCAGCATTTT
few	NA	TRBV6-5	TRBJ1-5	CASSYKQIPQPQHF	TGTGCCAGCAGCTACAAACAGATTCCTCAGCCCCAGCATTTT
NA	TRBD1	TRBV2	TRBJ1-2	CASLGQGFSGYTF	TGTGCCAGCCTAGGACAGGGGTTTTCTGGCTACACCTTC
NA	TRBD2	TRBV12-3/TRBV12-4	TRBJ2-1	CASSLYQREFQFF	TGTGCCAGCAGTTTATATCAGCGGGAGTTTCAGTTCTTC
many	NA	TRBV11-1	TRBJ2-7	CASSLTNYEQYF	TGTGCCAGCAGTCTTACCAACTACGAGCAGTACTTC
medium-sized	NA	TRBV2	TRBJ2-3	CASSDYTDTQYF	TGTGCCAGCAGTGACTACACAGATACGCAGTATTTT
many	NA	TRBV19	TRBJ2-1	CASSIEGYNEQFF	TGTGCCAGTAGTATTGAAGGTTACAATGAGCAGTTCTTC
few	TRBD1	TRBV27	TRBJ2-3	CASSLWQGASTDTQYF	TGTGCCAGCAGTTTATGGCAGGGGGCCAGCACAGATACGCAGTATTTT
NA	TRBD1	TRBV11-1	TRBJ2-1	CASISATGTGDEQFF	TGTGCCAGCATCTCGGCCACCGGGACAGGTGATGAGCAGTTCTTT
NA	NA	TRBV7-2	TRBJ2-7	CASSFKSASYEQYF	TGTGCCAGCAGCTTTAAGAGCGCCTCCTACGAGCAGTACTTC
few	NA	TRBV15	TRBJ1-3	CATSRSRGSGNTIYF	TGTGCCACCAGCCGAAGCAGGGGTTCTGGAAACACCATATATTTT
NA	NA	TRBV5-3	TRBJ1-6	CASDQALGNSPLHF	TGTGCCAGTGATCAAGCCCTAGGGAATTCACCCCTCCACTTT
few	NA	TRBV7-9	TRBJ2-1	CASVGGGEGNEQFF	TGTGCCAGCGTTGGAGGGGGGGAGGGGAATGAGCAGTTCTTC
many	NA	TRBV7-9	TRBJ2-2	CASSLKTGELFF	TGTGCCAGCAGCTTAAAAACCGGGGAGCTGTTTTTT
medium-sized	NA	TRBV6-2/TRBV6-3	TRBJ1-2	CASSSRVNGYTF	TGTGCCAGCAGTTCCAGGGTTAATGGCTACACCTTC
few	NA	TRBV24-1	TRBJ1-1	CATSAQRGTEAFF	TGTGCCACCAGTGCGCAGCGGGGGACTGAAGCTTTCTTT
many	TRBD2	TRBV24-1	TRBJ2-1	CATSDPSLTSGVNEQFF	TGTGCCACCAGTGATCCCTCACTGACTAGCGGGGTAAATGAGCAGTTCTTC
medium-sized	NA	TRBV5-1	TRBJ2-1	CASSLVLAGAENEQFF	TGCGCCAGCAGCTTGGTTTTGGCAGGGGCGGAAAATGAGCAGTTCTTC
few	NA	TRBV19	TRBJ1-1	CASRGLELNTEAFF	TGTGCCAGTAGGGGTCTTGAACTGAACACTGAAGCTTTCTTT
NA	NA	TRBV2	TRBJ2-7	CASSEVPMRDISYEQYF	TGTGCCAGCAGTGAAGTTCCGATGCGGGACATCTCCTACGAGCAGTACTTC
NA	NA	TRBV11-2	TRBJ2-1	CATTPRAETYNEQFF	TGTGCCACGACCCCCCGGGCAGAAACCTACAATGAGCAGTTCTTC
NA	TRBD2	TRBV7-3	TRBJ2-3	CASSLRLAGADALRYTQYF	TGTGCCAGCAGCTTAAGACTAGCGGGAGCGGATGCTCTCAGGTATACGCAGTATTTT
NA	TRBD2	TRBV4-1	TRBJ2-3	CASSPTPGGGTDTQYF	TGCGCCAGCAGCCCCACCCCGGGGGGAGGCACAGATACGCAGTATTTT
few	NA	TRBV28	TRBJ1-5	CASSFWARSNQPQHF	TGTGCCAGCAGTTTTTGGGCACGTAGCAATCAGCCCCAGCATTTT
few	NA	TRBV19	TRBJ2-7	CASSITRGDSYEQYF	TGTGCCAGTAGTATAACCAGGGGGGACTCCTACGAGCAGTACTTC
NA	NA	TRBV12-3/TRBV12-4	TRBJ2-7	CASRIGGFGSYEQYF	TGTGCCAGCAGGATAGGGGGGTTTGGCTCCTACGAGCAGTACTTC
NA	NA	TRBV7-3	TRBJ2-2	CASSSQPNTGELFF	TGTGCCAGCAGCTCCCAGCCGAACACCGGGGAGCTGTTTTTT
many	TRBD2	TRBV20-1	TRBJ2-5	CSAARLAQETQYF	TGCAGTGCTGCGCGACTAGCCCAAGAGACCCAGTACTTC
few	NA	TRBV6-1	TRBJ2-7	CASNRGSPYEQYF	TGTGCCAGCAACCGCGGCAGCCCCTACGAGCAGTACTTC
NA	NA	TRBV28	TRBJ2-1	CASSSANEQFF	TGTGCCAGCAGTTCGGCCAATGAGCAGTTCTTC
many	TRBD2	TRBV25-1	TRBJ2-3	CASSPILGWLAGGSSTDTQYF	TGTGCCAGCAGTCCAATCCTAGGTTGGCTAGCGGGAGGGTCAAGCACAGATACGCAGTATTTT
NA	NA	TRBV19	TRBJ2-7	CASSILPSQPYEQYF	TGTGCCAGTAGTATATTGCCTTCACAACCGTACGAGCAGTACTTC
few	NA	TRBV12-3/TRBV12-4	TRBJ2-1	CASSLGLRNEQFF	TGTGCCAGCAGTTTAGGGTTGCGGAATGAGCAGTTCTTC
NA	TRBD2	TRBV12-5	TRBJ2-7	CASGLPSGSSYEQYF	TGTGCTAGTGGTTTGCCTAGCGGGAGCTCCTACGAGCAGTACTTC
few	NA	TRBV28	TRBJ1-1	CASSSTAKGEAFF	TGTGCCAGCAGTTCTACAGCGAAGGGTGAAGCTTTCTTT
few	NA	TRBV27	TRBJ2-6	CASSRNPSGANVLTF	TGTGCCAGCAGTAGAAACCCTTCTGGGGCCAACGTCCTGACTTTC
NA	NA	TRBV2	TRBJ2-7	CASTDEQYF	TGTGCCAGCACCGACGAGCAGTACTTC